This T cell receptor (beta chain) appears in the sequencing data of a study of neurological immune-mediated disorders. Between the trimmed V and J ends, which lost 5 bases and 0 bases, there was a span of 13 bases. The CDR3 runs 16 residues. Germline V gene sequence: CDR1 SGHTA, CDR2 FQGNSA. The team produced cDNA through 5'RACE using 10-nucleotide random UMIs. TCRdb redid the calling of the 5' RACE reads with MiXCR, one entry per CDR3 protein. Here the sample spans 44,000 or so distinct CDR3 sequences, roughly 6% being singletons. This clonotype showed up many times. CD4+ or CD8+ T cells at a count of roughly 1 million served as input for the sorted libraries.

This chain uses TRBV7-2 with TRBJ2-2; D is uncertain. Sequenced sample: CD4+ T cells from blood. The origin of this receptor is a woman between 40 and 50 years old in good health. The CDR3: CASSPRGASNTGELFF. The CDR3 bases are TGTGCCAGCAGCCCCCGCGGAGCTTCGAACACCGGGGAGCTGTTTTTT.